The table lists the clone carrying this T cell receptor (beta chain) with many counts. Its target is not known. One junction end disagrees with the germline gene, perhaps due to a read error. By 5'RACE template switching, TCR cDNA was produced, with a universal primer site and UMIs added in the process. A single record per CDR3 protein comes from TCRdb applying MiXCR to the 5' RACE reads. The table shows about 320,000 distinct CDR3 sequences, with 3.5% to 4.5% occurring only once. CDR3 length: 13 residues. The germline gives CDR1 MNHEY, CDR2 SVGAGI. The data belong to a study of T cells after yellow fever vaccination. Study results and caveats: Across the CD4 and CD8 compartments, a small share of clonotypes was present in both.

This receptor was identified in a man between 18 and 35 years old who received the YFV17D yellow fever vaccine. Sequencing was performed on PBMCs, taken 15 days after the yellow fever booster vaccination. The J gene is TRBJ2-3, the V gene TRBV6-5, with no clear D. CDR3 residues: CASSYSEAETQYF. DNA for the CDR3: TGTGCCAGCAGTTACTCCGAGGCAGAAACGCAGTATTTT.